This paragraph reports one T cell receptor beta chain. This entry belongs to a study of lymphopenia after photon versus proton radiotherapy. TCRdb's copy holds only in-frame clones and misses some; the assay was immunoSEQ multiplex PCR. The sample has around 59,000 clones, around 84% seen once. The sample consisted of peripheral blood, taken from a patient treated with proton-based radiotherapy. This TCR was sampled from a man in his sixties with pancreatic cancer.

The CDR3: CASSDRGAPGANVLTF. CDR3 coding DNA: TGTGCCAGTTCCGACCGAGGGGCCCCTGGGGCCAACGTCCTGACTTTC. This chain joins TRBV19 and TRBJ2-6, with D perhaps assigned TRBD1 or TRBD2 (5 bases each). The CDR3 sequence is 16 residues long. V was shortened by 8 bases and J by 2 bases, with 16 bases between the two germline ends. The germline gives CDR1 LNHDA, CDR2 SQIVND (reference sequence). Drawing the rest from reference TRBV19 and TRBJ2-6, the complete variable domain is DGGITQSPKYLFRKEGQNVTLSCEQNLNHDAMYWYRQDPGQGLRLIYYSQIVNDFQKGDIAEGYSVSREKKESFPLTVTSAQKNPTAFYLCASSDRGAPGANVLTFGAGSRLTVL.